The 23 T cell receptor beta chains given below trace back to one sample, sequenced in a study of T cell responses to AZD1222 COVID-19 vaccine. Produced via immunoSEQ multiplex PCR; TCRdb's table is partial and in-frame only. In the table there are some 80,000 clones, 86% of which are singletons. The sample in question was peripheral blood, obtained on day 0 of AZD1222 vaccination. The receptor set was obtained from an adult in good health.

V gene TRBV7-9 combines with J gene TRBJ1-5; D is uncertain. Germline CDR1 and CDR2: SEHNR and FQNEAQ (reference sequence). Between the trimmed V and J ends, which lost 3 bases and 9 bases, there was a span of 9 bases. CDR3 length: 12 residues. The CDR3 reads CASSFTTGPQHF. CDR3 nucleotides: TGTGCCAGCAGCTTCACCACGGGGCCCCAGCATTTT. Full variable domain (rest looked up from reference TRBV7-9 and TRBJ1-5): DTGVSQNPRHKITKRGQNVTFRCDPISEHNRLYWYRQTLGQGPEFLTYFQNEAQLEKSRLLSDRFSAERPKGSFSTLEIQRTEQGDSAMYLCASSFTTGPQHFGDGTRLSIL.

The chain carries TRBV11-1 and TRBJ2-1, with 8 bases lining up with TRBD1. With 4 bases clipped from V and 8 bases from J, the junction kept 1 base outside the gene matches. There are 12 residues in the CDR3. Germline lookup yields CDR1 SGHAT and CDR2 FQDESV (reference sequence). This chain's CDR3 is CASSSDRDEQFF. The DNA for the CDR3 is TGTGCCAGCAGCTCGGACAGGGATGAGCAGTTCTTC.

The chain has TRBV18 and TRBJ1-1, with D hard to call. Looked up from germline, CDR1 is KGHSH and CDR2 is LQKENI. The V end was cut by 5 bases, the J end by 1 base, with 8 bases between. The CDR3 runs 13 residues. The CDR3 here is CASSASKNTEAFF. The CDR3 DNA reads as TGTGCCAGCTCAGCAAGTAAGAACACTGAAGCTTTCTTT.

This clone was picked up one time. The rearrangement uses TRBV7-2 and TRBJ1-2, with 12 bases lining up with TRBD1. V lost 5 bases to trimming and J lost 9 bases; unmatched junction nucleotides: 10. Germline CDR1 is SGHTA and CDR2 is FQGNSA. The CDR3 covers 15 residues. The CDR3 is CASSGTGQGARSYTF. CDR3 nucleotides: TGTGCCAGCAGCGGGACGGGACAGGGGGCGCGGAGCTACACCTTC.

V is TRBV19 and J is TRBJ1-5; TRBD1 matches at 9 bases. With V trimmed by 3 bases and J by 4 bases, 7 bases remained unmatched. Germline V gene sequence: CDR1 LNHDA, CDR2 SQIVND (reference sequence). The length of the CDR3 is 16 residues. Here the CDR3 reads CASSIGTGGGNQPQHF. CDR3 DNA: TGTGCCAGTAGTATTGGCACAGGGGGCGGGAATCAGCCCCAGCATTTT.

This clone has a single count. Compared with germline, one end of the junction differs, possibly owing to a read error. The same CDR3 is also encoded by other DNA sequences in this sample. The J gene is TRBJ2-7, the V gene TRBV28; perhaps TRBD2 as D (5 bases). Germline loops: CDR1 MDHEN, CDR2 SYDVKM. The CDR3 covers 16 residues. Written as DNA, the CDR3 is TGTGCTAGCAGCTCCCCCTCCGGCCTCGGGACCTACGAGCAGTACTTC. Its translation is CASSSPSGLGTYEQYF.

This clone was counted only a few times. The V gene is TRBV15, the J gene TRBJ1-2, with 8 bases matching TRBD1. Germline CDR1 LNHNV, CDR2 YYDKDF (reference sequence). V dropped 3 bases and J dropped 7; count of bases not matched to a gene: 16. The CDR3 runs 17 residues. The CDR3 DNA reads TGTGCCACCAGCAGTCCCCATATAACGGGACAGGAGATTGGCTACACCTTC. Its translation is CATSSPHITGQEIGYTF.

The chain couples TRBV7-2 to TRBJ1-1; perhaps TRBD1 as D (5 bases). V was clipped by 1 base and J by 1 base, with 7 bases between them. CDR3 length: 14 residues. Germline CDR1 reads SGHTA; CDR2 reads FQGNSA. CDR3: CASSLVDRNTEAFF. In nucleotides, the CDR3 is TGTGCCAGCAGCTTAGTTGACAGGAACACTGAAGCTTTCTTT.

The CDR3 sequence: CASSLYPTGGNQPQHF. CDR3 nucleotide sequence: TGTGCCAGCAGTCTCTACCCGACAGGGGGTAATCAGCCCCAGCATTTT. This sequence joins TRBV28 and TRBJ1-5; TRBD1 matches 9 bases. Per germline, CDR1 MDHEN and CDR2 SYDVKM. Unmatched junction bases numbered 9, after V lost 5 bases and J lost 4 bases. The CDR3 is 16 amino acids. Filled out from reference TRBV28 and TRBJ1-5, the complete variable domain reads DVKVTQSSRYLVKRTGEKVFLECVQDMDHENMFWYRQDPGLGLRLIYFSYDVKMKEKGDIPEGYSVSREKKERFSLILESASTNQTSMYLCASSLYPTGGNQPQHFGDGTRLSIL.

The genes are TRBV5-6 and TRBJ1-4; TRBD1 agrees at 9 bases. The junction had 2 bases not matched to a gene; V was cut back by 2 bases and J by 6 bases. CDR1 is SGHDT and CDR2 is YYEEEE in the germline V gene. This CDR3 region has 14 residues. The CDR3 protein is CASSFRDRDEKLFF. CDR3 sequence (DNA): TGTGCCAGCAGCTTCCGGGACAGGGATGAAAAACTGTTTTTT.

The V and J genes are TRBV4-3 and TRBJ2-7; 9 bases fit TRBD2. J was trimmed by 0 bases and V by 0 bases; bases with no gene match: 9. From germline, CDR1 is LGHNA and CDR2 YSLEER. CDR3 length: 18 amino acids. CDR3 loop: CASSQDLLAGYSSYEQYF. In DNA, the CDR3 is TGCGCCAGCAGCCAAGATTTGCTAGCGGGATATAGCTCCTACGAGCAGTACTTC.

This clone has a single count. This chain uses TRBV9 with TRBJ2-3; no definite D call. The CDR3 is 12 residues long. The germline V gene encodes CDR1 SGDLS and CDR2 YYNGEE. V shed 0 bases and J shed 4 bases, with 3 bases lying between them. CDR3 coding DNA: TGTGCCAGCAGCGTAGGGCCAGATACGCAGTATTTT. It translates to CASSVGPDTQYF. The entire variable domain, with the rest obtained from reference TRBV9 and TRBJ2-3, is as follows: DSGVTQTPKHLITATGQRVTLRCSPRSGDLSVYWYQQSLDQGLQFLIQYYNGEERAKGNILERFSAQQFPDLHSELNLSSLELGDSALYFCASSVGPDTQYFGPGTRLTVL.

The CDR3, as DNA: TGCAGTGGAAAGAGGAACACTGAAGCTTTCTTT. Amino acids: CSGKRNTEAFF. The V and J genes are TRBV20-1 and TRBJ1-1; D ambiguous. In germline, CDR1 is DFQATT, CDR2 SNEGSKA (reference sequence). V was shortened by 7 bases and J by 1 base, with 7 bases between the two germline ends. The CDR3 spans 11 residues.

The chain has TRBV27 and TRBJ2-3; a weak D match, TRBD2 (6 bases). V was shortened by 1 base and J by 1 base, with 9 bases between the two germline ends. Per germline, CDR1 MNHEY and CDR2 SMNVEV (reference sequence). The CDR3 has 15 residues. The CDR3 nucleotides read TGTGCCAGCAGTTTATTGGGAGGCGGCACAGATACGCAGTATTTT. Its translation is CASSLLGGGTDTQYF.

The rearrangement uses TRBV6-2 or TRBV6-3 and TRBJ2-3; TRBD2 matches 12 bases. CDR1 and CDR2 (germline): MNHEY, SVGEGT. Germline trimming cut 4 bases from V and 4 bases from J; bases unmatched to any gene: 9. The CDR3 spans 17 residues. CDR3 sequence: CASSSSGLAGFSDTQYF. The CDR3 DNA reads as TGTGCCAGCAGTTCCTCCGGACTAGCGGGGTTTTCAGATACGCAGTATTTT.

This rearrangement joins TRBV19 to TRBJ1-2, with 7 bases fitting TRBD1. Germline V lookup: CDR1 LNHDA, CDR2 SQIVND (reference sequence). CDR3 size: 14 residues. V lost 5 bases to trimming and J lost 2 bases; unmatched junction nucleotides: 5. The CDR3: CASSLETGNYGYTF. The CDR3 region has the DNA TGTGCCAGTAGTCTCGAGACAGGGAACTATGGCTACACCTTC.

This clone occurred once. The CDR3 protein is CASSRTGFNTEAFF. CDR3 bases: TGTGCCAGCAGTAGGACAGGTTTCAACACTGAAGCTTTCTTT. V is TRBV28 and J is TRBJ1-1, with TRBD1 matching 7 bases. CDR1 and CDR2 (germline): MDHEN, SYDVKM. The junction had 5 bases not matched to a gene; V was cut back by 5 bases and J by 2 bases. The CDR3 is 14 amino acids.

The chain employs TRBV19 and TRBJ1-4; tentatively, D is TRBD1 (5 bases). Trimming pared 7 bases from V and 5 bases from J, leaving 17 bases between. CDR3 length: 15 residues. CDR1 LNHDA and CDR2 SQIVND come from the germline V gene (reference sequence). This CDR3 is CASKLDSALNEKLFF. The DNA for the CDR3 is TGTGCCAGTAAACTCGACAGCGCCTTAAATGAAAAACTGTTTTTT.

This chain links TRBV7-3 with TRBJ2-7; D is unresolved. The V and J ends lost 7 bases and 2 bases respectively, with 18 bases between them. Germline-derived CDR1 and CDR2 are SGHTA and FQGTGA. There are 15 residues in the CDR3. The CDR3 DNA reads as TGTGCCAGCACCCTCGCCCCAGAAACCCCCTACGAGCAGTACTTC. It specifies CASTLAPETPYEQYF.

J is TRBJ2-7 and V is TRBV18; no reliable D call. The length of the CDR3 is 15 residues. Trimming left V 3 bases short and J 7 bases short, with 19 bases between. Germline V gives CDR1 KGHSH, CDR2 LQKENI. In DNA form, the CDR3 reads TGTGCCAGCTCACCGGACCGGTCTTCCGAGAGGGAGCAGTACTTC. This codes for CASSPDRSSEREQYF.

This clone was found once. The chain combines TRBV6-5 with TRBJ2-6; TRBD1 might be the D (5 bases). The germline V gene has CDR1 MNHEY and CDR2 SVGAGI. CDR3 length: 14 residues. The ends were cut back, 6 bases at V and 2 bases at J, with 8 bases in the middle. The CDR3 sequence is CASSQGTGANVLTF. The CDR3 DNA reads TGTGCCAGCAGCCAGGGAACTGGGGCCAACGTCCTGACTTTC.

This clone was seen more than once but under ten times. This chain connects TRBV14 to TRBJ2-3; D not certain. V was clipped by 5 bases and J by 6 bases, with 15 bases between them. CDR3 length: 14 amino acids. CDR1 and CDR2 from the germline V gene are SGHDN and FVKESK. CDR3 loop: CASSLREVLDTQYF. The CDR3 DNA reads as TGTGCCAGCAGCTTACGTGAGGTTCTGGATACGCAGTATTTT.

The CDR3 region is CASSNPPTGSYEKLFF. The CDR3 nucleotides read TGTGCCAGCAGCAATCCACCGACAGGATCATATGAAAAACTGTTTTTT. The gene calls are TRBV7-2 and TRBJ1-4; the D gene is possibly TRBD1 (6 bases). The germline CDR1 and CDR2 sequences are SGHTA and FQGNSA. This CDR3 comprises 16 residues. Trimming left V 5 bases short and J 6 bases short, with 19 bases between. Complete variable domain (other parts from reference TRBV7-2 and TRBJ1-4): GAGVSQSPSNKVTEKGKDVELRCDPISGHTALYWYRQSLGQGLEFLIYFQGNSAPDKSGLPSDRFSAERTGGSVSTLTIQRTQQEDSAVYLCASSNPPTGSYEKLFFGSGTQLSVL.